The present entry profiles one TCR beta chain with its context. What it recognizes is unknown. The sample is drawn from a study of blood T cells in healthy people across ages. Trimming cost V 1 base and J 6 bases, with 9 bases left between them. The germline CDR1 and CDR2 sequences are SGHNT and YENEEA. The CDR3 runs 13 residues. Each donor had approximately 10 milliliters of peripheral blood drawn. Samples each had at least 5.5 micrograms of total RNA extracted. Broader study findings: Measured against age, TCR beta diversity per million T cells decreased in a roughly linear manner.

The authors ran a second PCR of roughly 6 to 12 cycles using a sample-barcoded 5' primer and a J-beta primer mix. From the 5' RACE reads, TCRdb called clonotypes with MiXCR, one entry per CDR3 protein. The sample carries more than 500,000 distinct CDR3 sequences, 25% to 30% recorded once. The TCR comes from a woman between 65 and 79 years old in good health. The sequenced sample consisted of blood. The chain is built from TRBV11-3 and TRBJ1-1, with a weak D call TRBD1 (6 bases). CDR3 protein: CASSLVSGAEAFF. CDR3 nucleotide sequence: TGTGCCAGCAGCTTAGTGTCAGGGGCTGAAGCTTTCTTT.